Presented here are 19 T cell receptor beta chains from one specimen sequenced in a study of tissue T cells after allogeneic stem cell transplantation. Time point of the sample: mouse harvest day 14 after allogeneic transplant. Mouse grafts combined 10^7 T-cell-depleted bone marrow cells with 10^6 splenic CD5+ T cells. Libraries were prepared by immunoSEQ multiplex PCR; TCRdb keeps only in-frame clonotypes and omits some of them. The sample lists almost 7,000 clones; approximately 37% were seen once. Sequences were obtained from skin. The receptors were gathered from a female BALB/c mouse given C57BL/6 T cells with graft-versus-host disease after an allogeneic hematopoietic cell transplant.

Of note for this clone: Mouse gene names apply. The read terminates 1 residue ahead of where the CDR3 ends, so the germline J gene completes it. The chain couples TRBV20 to TRBJ2-5, with D unclear. From germline, CDR1 is GFQATS and CDR2 STVNSAI. This CDR3 is 13 amino acids long. Between the trimmed V and J ends, which lost 0 bases and 0 bases, there was a span of 4 bases. The covered CDR3 bases are TGTGGTGCTAGGGACAATAACCAAGACACCCAGTAC. Translated, it gives CGARDNNQDTQY. The entire CDR3 reads CGARDNNQDTQYF.

As to this clone: Gene names denote mouse genes. Sequencing ends 1 residue short of the CDR3 end; the germline J gene provides the rest. The chain recombines TRBV13-3 with TRBJ1-6; TRBD1 matches 7 bases. TRBJ1-6 is annotated as an ORF whose role is uncertain. The CDR3 is 13 amino acids. The germline gives CDR1 NNHDY, CDR2 SYVADS. Trimming removed 5 bases from V and 7 bases from J; junction bases left unmatched: 3. CDR3 DNA, as far as it was read: TGTGCCAGCAGCCCGGACAGGAATTCGCCCCTCTAC. The encoded protein is CASSPDRNSPLY. The complete CDR3 sequence is CASSPDRNSPLYF.

As regards this clone: Gene and germline names: mouse. Partial CDR3 DNA: TGTGCCAGCAGCTCCTCAGGGGCCACAGAAGTCTTC. Its protein is CASSSSGATEVF. The full CDR3 reads CASSSSGATEVFF. This chain links TRBV3 with TRBJ1-1; possible D gene TRBD1, 6 bases. The missing CDR3 end, 1 residue past where the read stops, is filled in from the germline J gene. Germline V gene data show CDR1 as SNHLY and CDR2 as FYNGKV (reference sequence). V lost 4 bases to trimming and J lost 4 bases, with 10 bases between them. The CDR3 has 13 amino acids.

By proportion, this clone is medium-sized (0.01 to 0.1%). Germline and genes here are mouse. The CDR3 extends 1 residue past the end of the read, so its final part is completed from the germline J gene. The gene calls are TRBV26 and TRBJ1-3, with D hard to call. Trimming pared 3 bases from V and 0 bases from J, leaving 6 bases between. The CDR3 length is 14 residues. From germline, CDR1 is KGHPV and CDR2 FQNQEV (reference sequence). The sequenced part of the CDR3 DNA is TGTGCCAGCAGTCTACCAAATTCTGGAAATACGCTCTAT. Amino acids: CASSLPNSGNTLY. The entire CDR3 protein reads CASSLPNSGNTLYF.

Remarks on this clone: Germline and genes here are mouse. The CDR3 is cut off 1 residue early in the read; its end comes from the germline J gene. V gene TRBV3 combines with J gene TRBJ2-5; D perhaps matches TRBD2 (6 bases). The V and J ends lost 2 bases and 4 bases respectively, with 7 bases between them. Looked up from germline, CDR1 is SNHLY and CDR2 is FYNGKV (reference sequence). CDR3 size: 13 residues. This CDR3 is CASSLLGKDTQYF. CDR3 bases read: TGTGCCAGCAGCTTACTGGGGAAAGACACCCAGTAC.

With respect to this clone: Gene names denote mouse genes. The CDR3 extends 1 residue past the end of the read, so its final part is completed from the germline J gene. The rearrangement links TRBV3 to TRBJ2-5; TRBD2 aligns across 14 bases. Germline CDR1 SNHLY, CDR2 FYNGKV (reference sequence). After removal of 5 bases from V and 6 bases from J, the junction contained 4 bases not matched to a gene. The CDR3 length is 15 residues. The sequenced CDR3 bases are TGTGCCAGCAGCCCGGGACTGGGGGGGCGCGACACCCAGTAC. Its translation is CASSPGLGGRDTQY. The full CDR3 protein reads CASSPGLGGRDTQYF.

To note about this clone: Germline and genes: mouse. The CDR3 goes on 1 residue after the read ends, and that part is filled in from the germline J gene. The rearrangement uses TRBV24 and TRBJ1-1; 11 positions match TRBD1. The junction had 2 bases not matched to a gene; V was cut back by 4 bases and J by 1 base. This CDR3 region has 15 residues. CDR1 and CDR2 (germline): KGHTA, FRNEEI. This chain's CDR3 is CASSRTGGGNTEVFF. The part of the CDR3 DNA that was read is TGTGCCAGCAGTCGGACAGGGGGCGGAAACACAGAAGTCTTC.

This clone occurred a few times. Mouse gene names and germline throughout. Read sequence stops 1 residue before the CDR3 end, and the germline J gene provides the missing end. The chain links TRBV19 to TRBJ2-7; TRBD2 aligns across 12 bases. CDR1 and CDR2 from the germline V gene are FNHDT and SITEND (reference sequence). The CDR3 is 15 amino acids. Losses at the gene ends were 2 bases for V and 4 bases for J; bases not matched to a gene: 4. The covered CDR3 bases are TGTGCCAGCAGTATTCCGGGACTGGGGGGTTATGAACAGTAC. Protein product: CASSIPGLGGYEQY. The complete CDR3 sequence is CASSIPGLGGYEQYF.

There are a few counts of this clone. Gene names follow the mouse nomenclature. The read is 1 residue too short to cover the CDR3 end, so that end is filled in from the germline J gene. The rearrangement links TRBV23 to TRBJ2-7; the table's D gene call, TRBD2, was not cross checked with the DNA. Germline V CDR1 and CDR2: KGHTA, FQNQQP. This CDR3 is 14 amino acids long. CDR3 bases read: TGCTCCAGCAGTCAATCGTGGGGGGGCTATGAACAGTAC. Protein: CSSSQSWGGYEQY. The CDR3 as a whole reads CSSSQSWGGYEQYF.

This clone rates as large. Germline and genes here are mouse. The CDR3 end falls 1 residue outside the read, so it is completed with the germline J gene. The rearrangement uses TRBV26 and TRBJ1-4; D is unclear. This CDR3 is 15 amino acids long. Germline V gives CDR1 KGHPV, CDR2 FQNQEV (reference sequence). V was shortened by 5 bases and J by 0 bases, with 10 bases between the two germline ends. CDR3 sequence: CASSSRRVSNERLFF. The CDR3 bases that were read are TGTGCCAGCAGTTCCCGGCGGGTTTCCAACGAAAGATTATTT. Looking up the rest from reference TRBV26 and TRBJ1-4 gives the full variable domain: NSKVIQTPRYLVKGQGQKAKMRCIPEKGHPVVFWYQQNKNNEFKFLINFQNQEVLQQIDMTEKRFSAECPSNSPCSLEIQSSEAGDSALYLCASSSRRVSNERLFFGHGTKLSVL.

A word on this clone: Gene names denote mouse genes. The CDR3 end falls 1 residue outside the read, so it is completed with the germline J gene. The chain combines TRBV13-3 with TRBJ2-7; 9 positions agree with TRBD1. V was pared by 0 bases and J by 7 bases, with 2 bases of the junction left unmatched. CDR3 size: 13 residues. CDR1 is NNHDY and CDR2 is SYVADS in the germline V gene. CDR3 DNA (partial): TGTGCCAGCAGTGATGACAGGGGGCGAGAACAGTAC. Translated, it gives CASSDDRGREQY. The entire CDR3 protein reads CASSDDRGREQYF.

This clone has only a few counts. Gene labels here are mouse ones. Read coverage stops 1 residue before the CDR3 terminus; the germline J gene supplies the remainder. The chain uses TRBV13-2 and TRBJ1-2, with TRBD1 as a possible D gene (6 bases). The V gene lost 3 bases and the J gene lost 2 bases, with 8 bases spanning the gap. The CDR3 covers 13 residues. CDR1 and CDR2 from the germline V gene are NNHNN and SYGAGS (reference sequence). CDR3 region: CASGVTGNSDYTF. The CDR3 bases that were read are TGTGCCAGCGGTGTCACAGGGAACTCCGACTACACC.

Regarding this clone: The genes are named according to mouse. The CDR3 sequence: CTCSASGTGYEQYF. The sequenced CDR3 bases are TGCACCTGCAGTGCCTCCGGGACAGGTTATGAACAGTAC. This chain connects TRBV1 to TRBJ2-7; 8 bases line up with TRBD1. The read comes to an end 1 residue before the CDR3 does, leaving the germline J gene to fill in the end. The CDR3 runs 14 residues. CDR1 and CDR2 from the germline V gene are NSQYPW and LRSPGD (reference sequence). V lost 3 bases to trimming and J lost 4 bases; unmatched junction nucleotides: 5. The full variable domain, completed using reference TRBV1 and TRBJ2-7, is VTLLEQNPRWRLVPRGQAVNLRCILKNSQYPWMSWYQQDLQKQLQWLFTLRSPGDKEVKSLPGADYLATRVTDTELRLQVANMSQGRTLYCTCSASGTGYEQYFGPGTRLTVL.

A note on this clone: Mouse names are used for the genes. Read data end 1 residue before the CDR3 end; the end is taken from the germline J gene. The V gene is TRBV13-1, the J gene TRBJ2-3, with 9 positions matching TRBD2. Germline V lookup: CDR1 NSHNY, CDR2 SYGAGN. V was pared by 5 bases and J by 1 base, with 5 bases of the junction left unmatched. This CDR3 spans 15 amino acids. CDR3 in amino acids: CASRWGGAGAETLYF. Incomplete CDR3 DNA: TGTGCCAGCAGGTGGGGGGGCGCGGGTGCAGAAACGCTGTAT.

About this clone: These gene names are mouse names. The CDR3: CASSWGAGDTQYF. CDR3 DNA (partial): TGTGCCAGCAGCTGGGGGGCGGGGGACACCCAGTAC. This rearrangement joins TRBV4 to TRBJ2-5; maybe TRBD2 (7 bases). Read sequence stops 1 residue before the CDR3 end, and the germline J gene provides the missing end. The CDR3 is 13 amino acids. The germline CDR1 and CDR2 sequences are LGHDT and YNNKQL (reference sequence). V was trimmed by 4 bases and J by 6 bases, leaving 11 bases between them.

In its sample, this clone was seen a few times. Mouse germline and gene names are used. The missing CDR3 end, 1 residue past where the read stops, is filled in from the germline J gene. V gene TRBV26 combines with J gene TRBJ1-3, with a tentative D call TRBD1 (5 bases). Germline V gives CDR1 KGHPV, CDR2 FQNQEV (reference sequence). V was pared by 2 bases and J by 0 bases, with 8 bases between. The CDR3 runs to 15 residues. The CDR3 protein is CASSLDSNSGNTLYF. The sequenced part of the CDR3 DNA is TGTGCCAGCAGTCTGGACAGCAATTCTGGAAATACGCTCTAT.

This clone showed up just a few times. Gene labels here are mouse ones. The sequence runs out 1 residue before the end of the CDR3; the remainder is reconstructed from the germline J gene. V and J are TRBV3 and TRBJ2-1; D is unclear. Germline CDR1 and CDR2: SNHLY and FYNGKV (reference sequence). The CDR3 is 15 amino acids. The V gene lost 4 bases and the J gene lost 2 bases, with 12 bases spanning the gap. CDR3 in amino acids: CASSSLTKYYAEQFF. The DNA read from the CDR3 is TGTGCCAGCAGCTCCTTGACAAAATACTATGCTGAGCAGTTC.

Concerning this clone itself: The germline and genes are mouse ones. The read comes to an end 1 residue before the CDR3 does, leaving the germline J gene to fill in the end. The rearrangement joins TRBV5 to TRBJ2-2; D is perhaps TRBD1 (5 bases). Germline CDR1 LGHNA, CDR2 YNLKQL (reference sequence). The CDR3 is 15 amino acids. The germline V and J ends were trimmed by 0 bases and 0 bases, with 5 bases remaining between them. The DNA read from the CDR3 is TGTGCCAGCAGCCAAGAGACAGCAAACACCGGGCAGCTCTAC. This gives the protein CASSQETANTGQLY. The complete CDR3 reads CASSQETANTGQLYF.

This clone was observed a handful of times. Germline and genes: mouse. The read finishes 1 residue shy of the CDR3 end, and the germline J gene is used to complete it. The chain couples TRBV31 to TRBJ1-2; D may be TRBD1 (6 bases). In germline, CDR1 is GKSSPN, CDR2 SITVG. CDR3 length: 13 amino acids. Deletions cut 0 bases from V and 6 bases from J, with 11 bases between. CDR3 DNA, as far as it was read: TGTGCCTGGAGTCTAAAGGGGGGCCCCGACTACACC. It encodes CAWSLKGGPDYT. From start to end, the CDR3 is CAWSLKGGPDYTF.